These 13 T cell receptor beta chains share one sample of origin, sequenced in a study of T-cell memory formation after mild COVID-19. TCRdb reanalysed the 5' RACE reads using MiXCR and keeps one entry per CDR3 protein. Of under 60,000 distinct CDR3 sequences in the sample, around 9.7% were seen once. Sequenced material: PBMCs or a T cell subset sorted from them (not recorded which). The receptors derive from an adult woman who had mild COVID-19 (a few samples of this study predate the infection). Cell type and time point are not known.

The chain recombines TRBV9 with TRBJ1-2, with 9 bases matching TRBD1. Germline CDR1 is SGDLS and CDR2 is YYNGEE. The CDR3 totals 16 residues. J lost 5 bases, V lost 3 bases, and 11 bases had no gene match. CDR3 coding DNA: TGTGCCAGCAGCGCGAGGGACAGGGCGATTAGTTATGGCTACACCTTC. This translates into CASSARDRAISYGYTF.

This clonotype came up a few times. The J gene is TRBJ2-1, the V gene TRBV6-5; 13 bases are shared with TRBD2. The CDR3 runs to 15 residues. The germline gives CDR1 MNHEY, CDR2 SVGAGI. The V and J ends lost 5 bases and 7 bases, in that order; junction bases with no gene match: 5. The CDR3 DNA reads as TGTGCCAGCAGTCTCGGACTAGCGGGGGCGAATGAGCAGTTCTTC. This sequence encodes CASSLGLAGANEQFF.

This clonotype was seen only a few times. The J gene is TRBJ2-4, the V gene TRBV4-1; D is perhaps TRBD2 (5 bases). The CDR3 totals 18 residues. CDR1 MGHRA and CDR2 YSYEKL come from the germline V gene. With 0 bases removed from V and 2 bases from J, the gap between germline ends came to 17 bases. CDR3 region: CASSQDREGGGTKNIQYF. For the CDR3, the DNA is TGCGCCAGCAGCCAAGATAGAGAGGGTGGTGGGACCAAAAACATTCAGTACTTC.

A few counts support this clonotype. The chain links TRBV7-2 to TRBJ1-5; D is ambiguous. This CDR3 comprises 12 residues. The ends were cut back, 0 bases at V and 6 bases at J, with 3 bases in the middle. Germline V CDR1 and CDR2: SGHTA, FQGNSA. The CDR3: CASSLAGQPQHF. In DNA form, the CDR3 reads TGTGCCAGCAGCTTAGCGGGTCAGCCCCAGCATTTT.

This clonotype showed up just a few times. CDR3 amino acids: CASSLHPRKQFF. Here the CDR3 DNA reads TGTGCCAGCAGTCTACATCCCCGAAAGCAGTTCTTC. The chain links TRBV28 to TRBJ2-1; D is uncertain. V shed 5 bases and J shed 11 bases, with 13 bases lying between them. This CDR3 region has 12 residues. Germline loops: CDR1 MDHEN, CDR2 SYDVKM.

This clonotype has ten or more counts. The CDR3 DNA reads as TGCAGTGCACAAGACAGGAGGGAGACCCAGTACTTC. It codes for CSAQDRRETQYF. This chain links TRBV20-1 with TRBJ2-5; possibly TRBD1 for D (6 bases). Trimming removed 6 bases at V and 5 bases at J, with 13 bases between. Germline loops: CDR1 DFQATT, CDR2 SNEGSKA (reference sequence). There are 12 residues in the CDR3.

V usage is TRBV11-3 and J usage is TRBJ2-1; 10 positions agree with TRBD2. V lost 5 bases to trimming and J lost 4 bases; unmatched junction nucleotides: 2. CDR3 length: 14 amino acids. The germline CDR1 and CDR2 sequences are SGHNT and YENEEA. DNA for the CDR3: TGTGCCAGCAGCACAGCGGGAGGGTACAATGAGCAGTTCTTC. This encodes CASSTAGGYNEQFF. Using reference TRBV11-3 and TRBJ2-1 for the parts outside the CDR3, the full variable domain is EAGVVQSPRYKIIEKKQPVAFWCNPISGHNTLYWYLQNLGQGPELLIRYENEEAVDDSQLPKDRFSAERLKGVDSTLKIQPAELGDSAVYLCASSTAGGYNEQFFGPGTRLTVL.

This clonotype was counted a few times. The V and J genes are TRBV24-1 and TRBJ2-3, with 9 bases fitting TRBD2. The J segment lost 4 bases and the V segment lost 3 bases, leaving 4 bases of the junction unmatched. From germline, CDR1 is KGHDR and CDR2 SFDVKD. This CDR3 comprises 15 residues. DNA for the CDR3: TGTGCCACCAGTGATGGCGGGAGGGCCCCAGATACGCAGTATTTT. It codes for CATSDGGRAPDTQYF.

This clonotype was detected many times. The gene calls are TRBV29-1 and TRBJ2-3, with D possibly being TRBD1 (8 bases). Trimming removed 7 bases from V and 0 bases from J, with 14 bases in between. Germline lookup yields CDR1 SQVTM and CDR2 ANQGSEA. The CDR3 length is 14 residues. Here the CDR3 DNA reads TGCAGCGCAACAGGGGGGGCTAGCACAGATACGCAGTATTTT. Translated, it gives CSATGGASTDTQYF.

This clonotype has ten or more counts. V gene TRBV11-1 combines with J gene TRBJ2-1; D is perhaps TRBD2 (6 bases). CDR3 length: 18 residues. Germline V gene data show CDR1 as SGHAT and CDR2 as FQDESV (reference sequence). The V gene lost 1 base and the J gene lost 2 bases, with 18 bases spanning the gap. CDR3 sequence: CASSLGGRGGRPYNEQFF. The CDR3 DNA reads TGTGCCAGCAGCTTAGGAGGACGAGGAGGGCGGCCCTACAATGAGCAGTTCTTC.

V usage is TRBV14 and J usage is TRBJ1-3, with unresolved D. The CDR3 runs 13 residues. CDR1 and CDR2 (germline): SGHDN, FVKESK. V dropped 5 bases and J dropped 0 bases, with 5 bases sitting between them. Here the CDR3 reads CASSGLSGNTIYF. CDR3 DNA: TGTGCCAGCAGCGGACTCTCTGGAAACACCATATATTTT. Full variable domain (remainder filled in from reference TRBV14 and TRBJ1-3): EAGVTQFPSHSVIEKGQTVTLRCDPISGHDNLYWYRRVMGKEIKFLLHFVKESKQDESGMPNNRFLAERTGGTYSTLKVQPAELEDSGVYFCASSGLSGNTIYFGEGSWLTVV.

The sample holds a few counts of this clonotype. The chain links TRBV5-1 to TRBJ1-2, with 7 bases matching TRBD1. Looked up from germline, CDR1 is SGHRS and CDR2 is YFSETQ. The length of the CDR3 is 14 residues. V trimming: 0 bases; J trimming: 4 bases; junction bases outside the gene matches: 3. CDR3 residues: CASSLAWDSYGYTF. The CDR3 region has the DNA TGCGCCAGCAGCTTGGCCTGGGACAGCTATGGCTACACCTTC.

The rearrangement joins TRBV7-8 to TRBJ1-1, with unresolved D. Trimming removed 6 bases from V and 4 bases from J, with 12 bases in between. The CDR3 length is 13 residues. CDR1 and CDR2 (germline): SGHVS, FQNEAQ. The CDR3 sequence: CASRLHLSTEAFF. CDR3 nucleotide sequence: TGTGCCAGCAGGCTACACCTTTCCACTGAAGCTTTCTTT.